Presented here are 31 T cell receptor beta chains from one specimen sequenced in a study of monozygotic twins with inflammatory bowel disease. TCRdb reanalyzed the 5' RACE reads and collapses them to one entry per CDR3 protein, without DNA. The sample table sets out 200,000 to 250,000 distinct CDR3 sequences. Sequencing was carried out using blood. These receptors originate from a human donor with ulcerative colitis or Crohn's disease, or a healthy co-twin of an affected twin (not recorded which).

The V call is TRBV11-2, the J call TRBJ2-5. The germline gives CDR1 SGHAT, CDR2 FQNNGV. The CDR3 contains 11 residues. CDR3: CASSSGVTQYF.

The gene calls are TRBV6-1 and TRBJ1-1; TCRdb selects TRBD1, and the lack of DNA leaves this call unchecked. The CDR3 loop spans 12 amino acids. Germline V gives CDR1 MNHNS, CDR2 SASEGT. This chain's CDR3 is CASSEGQGEAFF.

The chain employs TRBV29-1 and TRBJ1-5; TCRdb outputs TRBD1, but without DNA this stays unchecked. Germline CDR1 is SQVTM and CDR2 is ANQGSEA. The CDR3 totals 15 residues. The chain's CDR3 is CSVVLKGAPDQPQHF.

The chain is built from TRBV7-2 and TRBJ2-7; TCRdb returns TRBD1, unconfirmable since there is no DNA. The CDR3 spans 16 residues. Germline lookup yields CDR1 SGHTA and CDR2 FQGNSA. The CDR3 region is CASSPSLVSGSYEQYF.

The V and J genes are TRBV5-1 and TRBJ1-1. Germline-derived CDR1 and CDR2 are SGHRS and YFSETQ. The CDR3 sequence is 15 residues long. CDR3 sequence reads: CASSLAGGVGTEAFF.

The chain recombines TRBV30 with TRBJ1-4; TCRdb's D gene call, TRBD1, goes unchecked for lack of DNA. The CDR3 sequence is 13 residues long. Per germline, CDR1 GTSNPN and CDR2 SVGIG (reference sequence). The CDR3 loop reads CAWAQGVSEKLFF.

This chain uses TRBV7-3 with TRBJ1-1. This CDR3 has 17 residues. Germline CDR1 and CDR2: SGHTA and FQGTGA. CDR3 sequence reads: CASSPFGPEDMNTEAFF.

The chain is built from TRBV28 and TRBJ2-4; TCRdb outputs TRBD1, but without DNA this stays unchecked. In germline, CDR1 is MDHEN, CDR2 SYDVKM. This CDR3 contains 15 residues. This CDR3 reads CASSPSAGAPSIQYF.

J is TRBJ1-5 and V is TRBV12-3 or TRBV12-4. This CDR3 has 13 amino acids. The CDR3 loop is CASSFGGTEPQHF.

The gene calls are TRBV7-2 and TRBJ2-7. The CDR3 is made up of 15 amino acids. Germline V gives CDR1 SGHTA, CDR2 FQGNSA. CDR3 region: CASSLLTASLAEQYF.

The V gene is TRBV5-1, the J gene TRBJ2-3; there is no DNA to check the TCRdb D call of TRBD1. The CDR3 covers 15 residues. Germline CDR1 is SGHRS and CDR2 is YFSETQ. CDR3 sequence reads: CASSSRQGLADTQYF.

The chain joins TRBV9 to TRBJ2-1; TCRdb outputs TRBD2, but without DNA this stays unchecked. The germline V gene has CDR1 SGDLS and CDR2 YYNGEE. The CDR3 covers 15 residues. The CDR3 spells CASSVSSGSMTEQFF. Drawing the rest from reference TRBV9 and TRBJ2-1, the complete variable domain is DSGVTQTPKHLITATGQRVTLRCSPRSGDLSVYWYQQSLDQGLQFLIQYYNGEERAKGNILERFSAQQFPDLHSELNLSSLELGDSALYFCASSVSSGSMTEQFFGPGTRLTVL.

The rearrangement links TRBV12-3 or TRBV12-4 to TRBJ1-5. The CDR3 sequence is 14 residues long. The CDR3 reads CASSLVQAGQPQHF.

The CDR3 reads CASSAPDRDGVTEAFF. The rearrangement uses TRBV27 and TRBJ1-1; the D call from TCRdb, TRBD1, cannot be confirmed without DNA. CDR3 length: 16 amino acids. Germline CDR1 and CDR2: MNHEY and SMNVEV (reference sequence).

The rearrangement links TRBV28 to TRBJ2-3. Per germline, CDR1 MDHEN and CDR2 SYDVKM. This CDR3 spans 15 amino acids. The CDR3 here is CASSSTPQGPDTQYF.

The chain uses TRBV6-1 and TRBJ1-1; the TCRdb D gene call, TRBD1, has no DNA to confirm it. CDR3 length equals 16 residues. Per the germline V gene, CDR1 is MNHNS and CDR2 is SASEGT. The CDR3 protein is CASSPGWTSGSTEAFF.

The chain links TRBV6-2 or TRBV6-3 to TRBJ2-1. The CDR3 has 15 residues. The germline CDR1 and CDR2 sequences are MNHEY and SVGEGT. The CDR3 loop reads CASCTPIGPYNEQFF.

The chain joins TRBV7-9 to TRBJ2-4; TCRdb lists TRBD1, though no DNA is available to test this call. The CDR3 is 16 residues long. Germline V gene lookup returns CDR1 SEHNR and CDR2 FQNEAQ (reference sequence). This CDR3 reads CASSLRGTLAKNIQYF.

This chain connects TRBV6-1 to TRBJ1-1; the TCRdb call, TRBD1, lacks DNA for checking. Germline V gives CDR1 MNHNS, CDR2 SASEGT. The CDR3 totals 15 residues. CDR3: CASSDGDRLNTEAFF.

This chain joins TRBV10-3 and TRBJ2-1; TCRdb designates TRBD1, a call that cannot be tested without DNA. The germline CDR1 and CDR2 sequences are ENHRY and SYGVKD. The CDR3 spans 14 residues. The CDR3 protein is CAISEGQGHNEQFF.

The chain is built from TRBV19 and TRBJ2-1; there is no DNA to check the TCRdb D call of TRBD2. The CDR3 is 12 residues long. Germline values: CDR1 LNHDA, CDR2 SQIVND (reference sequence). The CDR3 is CASSIRGNEQFF.

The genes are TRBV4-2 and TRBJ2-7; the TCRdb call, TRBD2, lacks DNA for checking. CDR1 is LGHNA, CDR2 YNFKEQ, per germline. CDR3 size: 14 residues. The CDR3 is CASSHPAGDDEQYF.

CDR3 in amino acids: CASSQALGSQPQHF. V is TRBV4-1 and J is TRBJ1-5. Germline V gene data show CDR1 as MGHRA and CDR2 as YSYEKL. The CDR3 length is 14 residues.

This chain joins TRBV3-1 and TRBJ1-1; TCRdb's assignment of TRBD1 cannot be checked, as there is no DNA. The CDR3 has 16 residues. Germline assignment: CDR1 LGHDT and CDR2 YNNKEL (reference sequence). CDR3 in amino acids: CASSQRGGVRGTEAFF.

CDR3 sequence reads: CSARALKTSPNTGELFF. The rearrangement joins TRBV20-1 to TRBJ2-2; lacking DNA, the TRBD2 call made by TCRdb goes unchecked. Germline assignment: CDR1 DFQATT and CDR2 SNEGSKA (reference sequence). This CDR3 is 17 amino acids long.

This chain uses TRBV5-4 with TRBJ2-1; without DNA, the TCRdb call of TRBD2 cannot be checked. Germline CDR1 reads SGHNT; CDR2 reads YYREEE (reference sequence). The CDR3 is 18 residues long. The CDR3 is CASSLAPDYRGAYNEQFF.

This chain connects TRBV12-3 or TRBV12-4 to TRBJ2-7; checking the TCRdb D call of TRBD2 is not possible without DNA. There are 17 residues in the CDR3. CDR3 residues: CASSTGLAGLVSYEQYF.

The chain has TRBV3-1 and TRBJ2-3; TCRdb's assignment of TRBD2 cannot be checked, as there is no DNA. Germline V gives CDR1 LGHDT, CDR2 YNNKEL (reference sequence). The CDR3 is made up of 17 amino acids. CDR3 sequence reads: CASSQGTLGRSTDTQYF.

The CDR3: CASSLPTNEQFF. V is TRBV5-1 and J is TRBJ2-1; TCRdb's assignment of TRBD2 cannot be checked, as there is no DNA. CDR1 is SGHRS, CDR2 YFSETQ, per germline. The length of the CDR3 is 12 residues.

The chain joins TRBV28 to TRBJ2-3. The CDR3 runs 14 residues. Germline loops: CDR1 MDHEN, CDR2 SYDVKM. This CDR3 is CASSLDAGTDTQYF.

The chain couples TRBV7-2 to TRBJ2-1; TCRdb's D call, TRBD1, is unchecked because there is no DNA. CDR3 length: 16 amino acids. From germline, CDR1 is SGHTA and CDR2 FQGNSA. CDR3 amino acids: CASSFRTGLTYNEQFF. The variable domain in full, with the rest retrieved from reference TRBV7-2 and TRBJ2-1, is GAGVSQSPSNKVTEKGKDVELRCDPISGHTALYWYRQSLGQGLEFLIYFQGNSAPDKSGLPSDRFSAERTGGSVSTLTIQRTQQEDSAVYLCASSFRTGLTYNEQFFGPGTRLTVL.